Presented here are 2 T cell receptor beta chains from one specimen sequenced in a study of early stage breast cancer tumors. TCRdb's copy holds only in-frame clones and misses some; the assay was immunoSEQ multiplex PCR. This table holds under 12,000 clones, approximately 72% found once. Sample: breast tumor tissue. Receptor source: a person aged 40-50 years with breast cancer.

V gene TRBV9 combines with J gene TRBJ2-3; either TRBD1 or TRBD2 may fit D (5 bases each). The CDR3 has 14 amino acids. Germline V gene sequence: CDR1 SGDLS, CDR2 YYNGEE. V lost 4 bases to trimming and J lost 4 bases, with 13 bases between them. CDR3 nucleotides: TGTGCCAGCAGCCCAGAAGTGGGACCAGATACGCAGTATTTT. This codes for CASSPEVGPDTQYF.

CDR3 nucleotide sequence: TGTGCCAGCAGCGGTAGCTCCTACGAGCAGTACTTC. The encoded protein is CASSGSSYEQYF. The gene calls are TRBV11-2 and TRBJ2-7; D uncertain. Looked up from germline, CDR1 is SGHAT and CDR2 is FQNNGV. The length of the CDR3 is 12 residues. The germline V and J ends were trimmed by 5 bases and 0 bases, with 5 bases remaining between them.